The 20 T cell receptor beta chains below come from one sample, sequenced in a study of blood T cells in healthy people across ages (dated by TCRdb to about 2015). Libraries were constructed by 5' RACE. A second roughly 6 to 12 cycle PCR used a sample-barcoded 5' primer and a J-beta primer mix. The public sequencing data were trimmed at Q25 with fastp and processed into clonotypes with MiXCR by TCRdb, which kept only in-frame beta chains. When rows share a CDR3 protein, they turn into one entry using the most common DNA and genes. The sample yields around 2 million distinct CDR3 sequences; about two fifths were counted once. The ten biggest clones cover approximately 22% of the sample. Input material: blood. These receptors all come from a human donor in good health.

This clonotype was found a few times. The chain joins TRBV7-9 to TRBJ2-5, with 7 bases matching TRBD2. Per germline, CDR1 SEHNR and CDR2 FQNEAQ (reference sequence). Trimming at V came to 5 bases and at J to 2 bases, leaving 5 bases not matched to a gene. The CDR3 is 14 amino acids. For the CDR3, the DNA is TGTGCCAGCAGCCCGTGGGAGGGGCAAGAGACCCAGTACTTC. Encoded protein: CASSPWEGQETQYF.

In regard to this clonotype: A much more abundant neighbour one base away suggests this may be a read error. The CDR3 DNA is TGCGCCAGCAGCCTTGGACGGATGTATAGCGATCAGCCCCAGCATTTT. It yields the protein CASSLGRMYSDQPQHF. The J gene is TRBJ1-5, the V gene TRBV4-3; D is unresolved. This CDR3 comprises 16 residues. Germline V gene lookup returns CDR1 LGHNA and CDR2 YSLEER.

This clonotype has only a few counts. The CDR3 sequence is CASTGTGGKPLHF. The CDR3 region has the DNA TGTGCCAGCACTGGGACAGGGGGGAAACCCCTCCACTTT. The rearrangement links TRBV27 to TRBJ1-6, with TRBD1 identical over 11 bases. V lost 7 bases, J lost 12 bases, and 5 bases stayed unmatched. The CDR3 is 13 amino acids. Germline CDR1 is MNHEY and CDR2 is SMNVEV (reference sequence).

The V call is TRBV3-1, the J call TRBJ1-4; D is unresolved. Trimming left V 4 bases short and J 3 bases short, with 12 bases between. Germline V gives CDR1 LGHDT, CDR2 YNNKEL (reference sequence). This CDR3 has 15 residues. The CDR3 DNA is TGTGCCAGCAGCCGACGCTATGGAGCTAATGAAAAACTGTTTTTT. Amino acid sequence: CASSRRYGANEKLFF.

This clonotype was observed a handful of times. This chain connects TRBV7-9 to TRBJ2-7; D not certain. The length of the CDR3 is 13 residues. Germline CDR1 SEHNR, CDR2 FQNEAQ (reference sequence). Between the trimmed V and J ends, which lost 2 bases and 6 bases, there was a span of 11 bases. CDR3 nucleotide sequence: TGTGCCAGCAGCTTACAGGAAGGTGGCGAGCAGTACTTC. Protein sequence: CASSLQEGGEQYF.

This clonotype was counted many times. The rearrangement links TRBV27 to TRBJ2-7; the match to TRBD1 covers 11 bases. This CDR3 has 15 amino acids. CDR1 is MNHEY and CDR2 is SMNVEV in the germline V gene (reference sequence). The trim removed 0 bases at V and 7 bases at J, leaving 5 bases unmatched. The CDR3 DNA follows: TGTGCCAGCAGTTTATCTGGGACAGGGGGTTTGGAGCAGTACTTC. As protein: CASSLSGTGGLEQYF.

There are a few counts of this clonotype. The J gene is TRBJ2-3, the V gene TRBV7-3; TRBD2 is a possible D gene (6 bases). There are 16 residues in the CDR3. The germline gives CDR1 SGHTA, CDR2 FQGTGA. V was shortened by 3 bases and J by 2 bases, with 15 bases between the two germline ends. Here the CDR3 reads CASSFLGGLNTDTQYF. The CDR3 nucleotides are TGTGCCAGCAGCTTTCTAGGCGGACTAAACACAGATACGCAGTATTTT.

This clonotype was seen repeatedly, ten times or more. CDR3: CASSLEVGKYEQYF. The CDR3 DNA sequence: TGTGCCAGCAGCTTGGAGGTGGGAAAATACGAGCAGTACTTC. The J gene is TRBJ2-7, the V gene TRBV5-8; D call uncertain. The CDR3 length is 14 residues. CDR1 and CDR2 (germline): SGHTS, YDEGEE. Trimming shortened V by 0 bases and J by 4 bases, and 11 bases separated the two germline ends.

This clonotype was picked up a small number of times. J is TRBJ2-1 and V is TRBV29-1, with TRBD2 as a possible D gene (5 bases). The CDR3 extends over 13 amino acids. V was shortened by 6 bases and J by 3 bases, with 12 bases between the two germline ends. Germline V gene data show CDR1 as SQVTM and CDR2 as ANQGSEA. The CDR3, as DNA: TGCAGCGTCGAGAGGGTCATCTACAATGAGCAGTTCTTC. This codes for CSVERVIYNEQFF.

This clonotype came up once. This chain joins TRBV27 and TRBJ2-3; 7 nucleotides agree with TRBD1. After removal of 5 bases from V and 6 bases from J, the junction contained 14 bases not matched to a gene. CDR3 size: 16 residues. The germline V gene encodes CDR1 MNHEY and CDR2 SMNVEV (reference sequence). The CDR3 sequence is CASSLPTGSSSDTQYF. The CDR3 DNA sequence: TGTGCCAGCAGTCTACCGACAGGGAGTTCCTCCGATACGCAGTATTTT.

The chain links TRBV20-1 to TRBJ2-7; D is uncertain. Trimming pared 6 bases from V and 1 base from J, leaving 10 bases between. Germline assignment: CDR1 DFQATT and CDR2 SNEGSKA (reference sequence). CDR3 length: 12 amino acids. This CDR3 reads CSAPSGSYEQYF. DNA of the CDR3: TGCAGTGCGCCTTCCGGGTCCTACGAGCAGTACTTC.

This clonotype has a handful of counts. V gene TRBV20-1 combines with J gene TRBJ2-2; D call uncertain. This CDR3 comprises 14 residues. Germline V gene sequence: CDR1 DFQATT, CDR2 SNEGSKA (reference sequence). V was pared by 2 bases and J by 4 bases, with 11 bases between. This CDR3 reads CSARIPPGTGELFF. The CDR3 DNA sequence: TGCAGTGCTAGAATACCCCCGGGCACCGGGGAGCTGTTTTTT.

The chain joins TRBV6-6 to TRBJ2-1; D is perhaps TRBD2 (6 bases). The CDR3 sequence is 17 residues long. Germline V lookup: CDR1 MNHNY, CDR2 SVGAGI (reference sequence). V gave up 6 bases and J gave up 0 bases, with 18 bases separating them. CDR3 sequence reads: CASRSLLGGVSYNEQFF. The CDR3 nucleotides are TGTGCCAGCAGGTCCCTCTTGGGGGGAGTCTCCTACAATGAGCAGTTCTTC.

V usage is TRBV7-9 and J usage is TRBJ1-2, with unresolved D. Trimming removed 6 bases at V and 13 bases at J, with 15 bases between. This CDR3 region has 11 residues. Germline CDR1 and CDR2: SEHNR and FQNEAQ (reference sequence). The CDR3 sequence is CASSTGGDATF. Here the CDR3 DNA reads TGTGCCAGCAGTACTGGAGGTGATGCCACCTTC.

The chain links TRBV10-3 to TRBJ1-2; 9 positions match TRBD1. The CDR3 loop spans 14 amino acids. Germline CDR1 ENHRY, CDR2 SYGVKD. The J segment lost 7 bases and the V segment lost 7 bases, leaving 10 bases of the junction unmatched. CDR3 nucleotides: TGTGCCATCACCCCGGGACAGGGAGTATTTGGCTACACCTTC. It translates to CAITPGQGVFGYTF.

This clonotype has a count of ten or more. V usage is TRBV15 and J usage is TRBJ1-5; no definite D call. From germline, CDR1 is LNHNV and CDR2 YYDKDF (reference sequence). This CDR3 spans 12 amino acids. Between the trimmed V and J ends, which lost 1 base and 4 bases, there was a span of 2 bases. Here the CDR3 DNA reads TGTGCCACCAGCAGAGTTAATCAGCCCCAGCATTTT. Its protein is CATSRVNQPQHF.

This clonotype was seen only a few times. V and J are TRBV28 and TRBJ2-3; 9 bases match TRBD2. The V gene's germline CDR1 is MDHEN and CDR2 SYDVKM. V trimming: 10 bases; J trimming: 4 bases; junction bases outside the gene matches: 9. This CDR3 is built from 14 residues. The CDR3 loop reads CATRSGGQADTQYF. As DNA, the CDR3 is TGTGCCACCCGTAGCGGGGGTCAGGCAGATACGCAGTATTTT.

The chain combines TRBV20-1 with TRBJ2-1; perhaps TRBD1 as D (6 bases). The CDR3 runs to 18 residues. With 0 bases removed from V and 1 base from J, the gap between germline ends came to 19 bases. CDR1 and CDR2 from the germline V gene are DFQATT and SNEGSKA (reference sequence). For the CDR3, the DNA is TGCAGTGCTAGAGATATGGCAGGGGCCCGAGGTTCCTACAATGAGCAGTTCTTC. It is translated as CSARDMAGARGSYNEQFF.

The chain carries TRBV13 and TRBJ2-3; tentative D call: TRBD2 (6 bases). The CDR3 has 13 residues. Germline loops: CDR1 PRHDT, CDR2 FYEKMQ (reference sequence). Deletions cut 4 bases from V and 5 bases from J, with 10 bases between. CDR3 sequence reads: CASSSDSGDTQYF. The DNA for the CDR3 is TGTGCCAGCAGCTCGGATAGCGGAGATACGCAGTATTTT. The full variable domain, completed using reference TRBV13 and TRBJ2-3, is AAGVIQSPRHLIKEKRETATLKCYPIPRHDTVYWYQQGPGQDPQFLISFYEKMQSDKGSIPDRFSAQQFSDYHSELNMSSLELGDSALYFCASSSDSGDTQYFGPGTRLTVL.

This clonotype appeared a few times. The chain carries TRBV7-3 and TRBJ2-1; weak D call: TRBD2 (6 bases). The CDR3 extends over 13 amino acids. Between the trimmed V and J ends, which lost 1 base and 8 bases, there was a span of 9 bases. Germline CDR1 reads SGHTA; CDR2 reads FQGTGA. The CDR3 nucleotides read TGTGCCAGCAGCTTAATGGGAGGACATGAGCAGTTCTTC. This sequence encodes CASSLMGGHEQFF.